A selection of T cell receptor beta chains follows, all from one sample in a study of naive and memory T cell subsets. TCRdb ran MiXCR on the UMI-ligation and nested PCR reads and lists one entry per CDR3 protein. Here the sample spans about 120,000 distinct CDR3 sequences, 36% being singletons. The sample consisted of central memory CD4+ T cells from blood. The receptors were sampled from a human donor in good health. The CDR3 runs from the conserved cysteine through the conserved F or W. The order of the fields is clone size, J gene, D gene, V gene, CDR3 protein. The D gene is left open where the match is weak. Clone size is stated in some rows and not others, as once, few, many or a class when expanded.

clone_size: NA
j_call: TRBJ2-3
d_call: TRBD1
v_call: TRBV6-5
cdr3_aa: CASSFQGAHTDTQYF

clone_size: NA
j_call: TRBJ2-1
d_call: TRBD1
v_call: TRBV6-1
cdr3_aa: CASSEAFGTTGVGNEQFF

clone_size: NA
j_call: TRBJ1-1
d_call: NA
v_call: TRBV12-3/TRBV12-4
cdr3_aa: CASSLLGASNTEAFF

clone_size: NA
j_call: TRBJ2-7
d_call: TRBD2
v_call: TRBV30
cdr3_aa: CAWSGASGSYEQYF

clone_size: NA
j_call: TRBJ1-5
d_call: NA
v_call: TRBV28
cdr3_aa: CASSFGGPFQPQHF

clone_size: NA
j_call: TRBJ2-3
d_call: NA
v_call: TRBV7-2
cdr3_aa: CASSPSGTLSTDTQYF

clone_size: many
j_call: TRBJ2-3
d_call: NA
v_call: TRBV29-1
cdr3_aa: CSVEKTDTQYF

clone_size: few
j_call: TRBJ2-2
d_call: TRBD2
v_call: TRBV4-1
cdr3_aa: CASSFSPTSGSSGELFF

clone_size: NA
j_call: TRBJ2-3
d_call: NA
v_call: TRBV20-1
cdr3_aa: CSASHRVGSDTQYF

clone_size: NA
j_call: TRBJ2-3
d_call: TRBD1
v_call: TRBV6-2/TRBV6-3
cdr3_aa: CASTQGGNTDTQYF

clone_size: few
j_call: TRBJ2-7
d_call: NA
v_call: TRBV29-1
cdr3_aa: CSVGQSSYEQYF

clone_size: NA
j_call: TRBJ1-3
d_call: NA
v_call: TRBV6-1
cdr3_aa: CASSRRQSSGNTIYF

clone_size: NA
j_call: TRBJ2-4
d_call: NA
v_call: TRBV30
cdr3_aa: CAWSPFRGTKNIQYF

clone_size: NA
j_call: TRBJ1-4
d_call: NA
v_call: TRBV28
cdr3_aa: CASSPSTNEKLFF

clone_size: NA
j_call: TRBJ2-1
d_call: TRBD2
v_call: TRBV9
cdr3_aa: CASSVVGSGSFVNEQFF

clone_size: NA
j_call: TRBJ2-3
d_call: NA
v_call: TRBV28
cdr3_aa: CASSLGYRPRDTQYF

clone_size: few
j_call: TRBJ1-2
d_call: TRBD1
v_call: TRBV20-1
cdr3_aa: CSARRTGDGYTF

clone_size: NA
j_call: TRBJ1-1
d_call: NA
v_call: TRBV12-3/TRBV12-4
cdr3_aa: CASSPIRQGMNTEAFF

clone_size: once
j_call: TRBJ2-2
d_call: TRBD2
v_call: TRBV11-2
cdr3_aa: CASSGTSGAGELFF

clone_size: NA
j_call: TRBJ2-4
d_call: NA
v_call: TRBV21-1
cdr3_aa: CAMQLGKNIQYF

clone_size: NA
j_call: TRBJ2-7
d_call: TRBD1
v_call: TRBV6-5
cdr3_aa: CASSKGQGVYEQYF

clone_size: few
j_call: TRBJ1-1
d_call: NA
v_call: TRBV20-1
cdr3_aa: CSARDLGGVRNTEAFF

clone_size: NA
j_call: TRBJ1-3
d_call: TRBD1
v_call: TRBV10-2
cdr3_aa: CATGTEVSGNTIYF

clone_size: NA
j_call: TRBJ1-1
d_call: NA
v_call: TRBV6-2/TRBV6-3
cdr3_aa: CASSLTASNTEAFF

clone_size: NA
j_call: TRBJ2-3
d_call: TRBD2
v_call: TRBV15
cdr3_aa: CATSRARGSLAGGNTDTQYF

clone_size: few
j_call: TRBJ2-3
d_call: NA
v_call: TRBV6-5
cdr3_aa: CASSSSRTADTQYF

clone_size: NA
j_call: TRBJ2-7
d_call: TRBD1
v_call: TRBV28
cdr3_aa: CASSRSGQGHEQYF

clone_size: NA
j_call: TRBJ2-1
d_call: TRBD2
v_call: TRBV6-2/TRBV6-3
cdr3_aa: CASSYTSGRYNEQFF

clone_size: NA
j_call: TRBJ2-7
d_call: TRBD1
v_call: TRBV10-1
cdr3_aa: CASSESGTGGSQYF

clone_size: NA
j_call: TRBJ1-5
d_call: NA
v_call: TRBV27
cdr3_aa: CASSSRDGSSNQPQHF

clone_size: few
j_call: TRBJ2-7
d_call: TRBD2
v_call: TRBV29-1
cdr3_aa: CSVQTSVTYEQYF

clone_size: NA
j_call: TRBJ2-7
d_call: NA
v_call: TRBV6-2/TRBV6-3
cdr3_aa: CASSYLTVEQYF

clone_size: NA
j_call: TRBJ2-3
d_call: TRBD1
v_call: TRBV10-1
cdr3_aa: CASSRTGVSPDTQYF

clone_size: NA
j_call: TRBJ2-7
d_call: TRBD1
v_call: TRBV6-5
cdr3_aa: CASSYSVAGTGAKEQYF

clone_size: few
j_call: TRBJ2-7
d_call: NA
v_call: TRBV5-1
cdr3_aa: CASTIDPQGSYEQYF

clone_size: many
j_call: TRBJ2-2
d_call: NA
v_call: TRBV20-1
cdr3_aa: CSARDRPTGELFF

clone_size: NA
j_call: TRBJ2-1
d_call: NA
v_call: TRBV19
cdr3_aa: CASSIGTSYEQFF

clone_size: NA
j_call: TRBJ2-7
d_call: NA
v_call: TRBV14
cdr3_aa: CASSQGGAGKGYEQYF

clone_size: few
j_call: TRBJ1-1
d_call: NA
v_call: TRBV27
cdr3_aa: CASSFTEDLNTEAFF

clone_size: NA
j_call: TRBJ2-1
d_call: TRBD1
v_call: TRBV7-2
cdr3_aa: CASSLGGKMSQFF

clone_size: NA
j_call: TRBJ1-5
d_call: TRBD1
v_call: TRBV28
cdr3_aa: CASREGTGANQPQHF

clone_size: NA
j_call: TRBJ2-1
d_call: TRBD2
v_call: TRBV28
cdr3_aa: CASVTSGQYNEQFF

clone_size: NA
j_call: TRBJ2-1
d_call: NA
v_call: TRBV7-7
cdr3_aa: CASSLVGPTEQFF

clone_size: few
j_call: TRBJ1-2
d_call: NA
v_call: TRBV28
cdr3_aa: CASSRRYGYTF

clone_size: few
j_call: TRBJ2-1
d_call: NA
v_call: TRBV20-1
cdr3_aa: CSAIKAGPFLNEQFF

clone_size: NA
j_call: TRBJ2-5
d_call: TRBD1
v_call: TRBV18
cdr3_aa: CASSPTRTGGAETQYF

clone_size: few
j_call: TRBJ1-5
d_call: NA
v_call: TRBV7-2
cdr3_aa: CASSLWGQSNQPQHF

clone_size: NA
j_call: TRBJ2-7
d_call: TRBD2
v_call: TRBV19
cdr3_aa: CASSKGRAYEQYF

clone_size: NA
j_call: TRBJ1-5
d_call: NA
v_call: TRBV20-1
cdr3_aa: CSARIFGATARNQPQHF

clone_size: NA
j_call: TRBJ1-2
d_call: NA
v_call: TRBV20-1
cdr3_aa: CSALLAAGYTF

clone_size: NA
j_call: TRBJ1-2
d_call: TRBD1
v_call: TRBV5-4
cdr3_aa: CASSLDRANYGYTF

clone_size: few
j_call: TRBJ1-1
d_call: TRBD1
v_call: TRBV20-1
cdr3_aa: CSAPGTATEGAFF

clone_size: NA
j_call: TRBJ1-2
d_call: TRBD1
v_call: TRBV29-1
cdr3_aa: CSVAGGWDYGYTF